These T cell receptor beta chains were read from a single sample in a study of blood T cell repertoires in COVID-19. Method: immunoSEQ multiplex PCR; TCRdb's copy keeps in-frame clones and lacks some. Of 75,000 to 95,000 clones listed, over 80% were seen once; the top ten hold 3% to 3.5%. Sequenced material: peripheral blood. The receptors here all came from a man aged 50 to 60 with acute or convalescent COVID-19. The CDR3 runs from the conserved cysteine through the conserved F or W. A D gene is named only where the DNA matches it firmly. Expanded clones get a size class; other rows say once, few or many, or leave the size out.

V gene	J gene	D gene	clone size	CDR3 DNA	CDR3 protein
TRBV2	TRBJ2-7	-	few	TGTGCCAGCAGGCGTGTAGGAGGGGTCGAGCAGTACTTC	CASRRVGGVEQYF
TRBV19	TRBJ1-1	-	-	TGTGCCAGTACCGAATGGGGGGGAGTGAACACTGAAGCTTTCTTT	CASTEWGGVNTEAFF
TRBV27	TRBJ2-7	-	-	TGTGCCAGCAGTCGGCAGGAAGCCTACGAGCAGTACTTC	CASSRQEAYEQYF
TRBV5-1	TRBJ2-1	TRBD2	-	TGCGCCAGCAGCTTACGACTAGCGGGATACAATGAGCAGTTCTTC	CASSLRLAGYNEQFF
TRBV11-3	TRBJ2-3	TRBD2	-	TGTGCCAGCTCCGCTAGCGGGTATGCAGATACGCAGTATTTT	CASSASGYADTQYF
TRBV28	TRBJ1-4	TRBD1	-	TGTGCCAGCAGTTTCCGGGGACAGGGTAATGAAAAACTGTTTTTT	CASSFRGQGNEKLFF
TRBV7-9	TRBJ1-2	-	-	TGTGCCAGCAGCTTCGGGGAAAGCCCCCGCTATGGCTACACCTTC	CASSFGESPRYGYTF
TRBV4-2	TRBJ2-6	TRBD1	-	TGTGCCAGCAGCCAAGCTGTCGGACAGGGAAAAGCCGGGGCCAACGTCCTGACTTTC	CASSQAVGQGKAGANVLTF
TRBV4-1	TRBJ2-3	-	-	TGCGCCAGCAGCCAAGAAGGAGACAGGGATACGCAGTATTTT	CASSQEGDRDTQYF
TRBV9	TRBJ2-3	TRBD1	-	TGTGCCAGCAGCTCCCGACAGGGGGAGGGAGATACGCAGTATTTT	CASSSRQGEGDTQYF
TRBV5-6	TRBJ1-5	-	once	TGTGCCAGCAGCTTGGCAGGGTTCATGCAGCCCCAGCATTTT	CASSLAGFMQPQHF
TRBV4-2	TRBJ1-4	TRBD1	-	TGTGCCAGCAGTTACACAGGGGAACTTAATGAAAAACTGTTTTTT	CASSYTGELNEKLFF
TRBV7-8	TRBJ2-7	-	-	TGTGCCAGCAGCTTGCCCCCACTCTACGAGCAGTACTTC	CASSLPPLYEQYF
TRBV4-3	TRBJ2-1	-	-	TGCGCCAGCAGCCAAGATACGGTCACTCACAATGAGCAGTTCTTC	CASSQDTVTHNEQFF
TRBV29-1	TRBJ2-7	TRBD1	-	TGCAGCGCTCACAGGGGTTCGGGCTACGAGCAGTACTTC	CSAHRGSGYEQYF
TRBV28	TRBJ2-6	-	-	TGTGCCAGCAGCGCCGCGGCTGGGGCCAACGTCCTGACTTTC	CASSAAAGANVLTF
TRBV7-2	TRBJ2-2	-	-	TGTGCCAGCAGCTTATATTGGGCAACCGGGGAGCTGTTTTTT	CASSLYWATGELFF
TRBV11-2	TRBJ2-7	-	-	TGTGCCAGCAGCCGAGCATACGAGCAGTACTTC	CASSRAYEQYF
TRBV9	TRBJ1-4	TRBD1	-	TGTGCCAGCAGCGCGGGGGAGACAGGGTGGGAAAAACTGTTTTTT	CASSAGETGWEKLFF
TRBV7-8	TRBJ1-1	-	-	TGTGCCAGCAGCTTGATTACAGCTGAAGCTTTCTTT	CASSLITAEAFF
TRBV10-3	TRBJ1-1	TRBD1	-	TGTGCCATCAGTGAGAGGCAGGGGGGTATGAACACTGAAGCTTTCTTT	CAISERQGGMNTEAFF
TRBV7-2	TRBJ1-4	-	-	TGTGCCAGCAGCTCGGGACTTTTGGGTACTAATGAAAAACTGTTTTTT	CASSSGLLGTNEKLFF
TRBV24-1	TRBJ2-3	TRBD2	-	TGTGCCACCAGTGATCCTGGGACTAGCGGGAGAACAGATACGCAGTATTTT	CATSDPGTSGRTDTQYF
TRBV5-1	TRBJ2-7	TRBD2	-	TGCGCCAGCAGGCAAAACATAGCGGGCTACGAGCAGTACTTC	CASRQNIAGYEQYF
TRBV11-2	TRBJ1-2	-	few	TGTGCCACCTCTCTAGACGGTAACTATGGCTACACCTTC	CATSLDGNYGYTF
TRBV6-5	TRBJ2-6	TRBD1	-	TGTGCCAGCAGCCAAGGACAGGCTGGGGCCAACGTCCTGACTTTC	CASSQGQAGANVLTF
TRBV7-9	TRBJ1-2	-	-	TGTGCCAGCAGCTTAGCGTCAGCGAACTATGGCTACACCTTC	CASSLASANYGYTF
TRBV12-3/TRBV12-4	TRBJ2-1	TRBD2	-	TGTGCCAGCAGCGACGGGGGGTCTGAGCAGTTCTTC	CASSDGGSEQFF
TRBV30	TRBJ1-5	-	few	TGTGCCTGGAGTAGGGGCGTTGATAGCAATCAGCCCCAGCATTTT	CAWSRGVDSNQPQHF
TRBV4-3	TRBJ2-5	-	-	TGCGCCAGCAGCCAAGAGCGGGCCGCGGCAGAGACCCAGTACTTC	CASSQERAAAETQYF
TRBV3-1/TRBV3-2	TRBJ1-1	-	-	TGTGCCAGCAGCCCAACGGGAGACCGCCTAACCACTGAAGCTTTCTTT	CASSPTGDRLTTEAFF
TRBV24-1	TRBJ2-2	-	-	TGTGCCACCAGGGGCAAGAACACCGGGGAGCTGTTTTTT	CATRGKNTGELFF
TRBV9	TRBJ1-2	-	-	TGTGCCAGCAGCGACAGGGTAAGAGGTGGCTACACCTTC	CASSDRVRGGYTF
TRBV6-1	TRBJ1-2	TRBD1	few	TGTGCCAGCAGTGAAGGAGAAACAGGGGGCTATGGCTACACCTTC	CASSEGETGGYGYTF
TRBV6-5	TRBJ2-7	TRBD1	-	TGTGCCAGCATGCCGGGACAGGGCATCTACGAGCAGTACTTC	CASMPGQGIYEQYF
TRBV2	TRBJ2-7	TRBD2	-	TGTGCCAGCACCATAACTAGCGGTGCCTACGAGCAGTACTTC	CASTITSGAYEQYF
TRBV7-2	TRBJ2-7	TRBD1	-	TGTGCCAGCAGCTTAGCGCCGGGACAGGCCTACGAGCAGTACTTC	CASSLAPGQAYEQYF
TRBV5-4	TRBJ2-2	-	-	TGTGCCACCACGCCCGGTAGTGTGGGGCCGACCGGGGAGCTGTTTTTT	CATTPGSVGPTGELFF
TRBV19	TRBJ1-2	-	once	TGTGCCAGTAGTATGGGCAGCCCATATGGCTACACCTTC	CASSMGSPYGYTF
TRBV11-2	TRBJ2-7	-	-	TGTGCCAGCAGCCCCTCAGTTTCCTACGAGCAGTACTTC	CASSPSVSYEQYF
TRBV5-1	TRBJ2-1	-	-	TGCGCCAGCAGCTTAAGCGGACCTGAGCAGTTCTTC	CASSLSGPEQFF
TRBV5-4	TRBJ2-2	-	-	TGTGCCAGCAGCTTGGCAGGGGCGAACACCGGGGAGCTGTTTTTT	CASSLAGANTGELFF
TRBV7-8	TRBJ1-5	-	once	TGTGCCAGCAGCTTATCTCTGGGGAGCCAGCCCCAGCATTTT	CASSLSLGSQPQHF
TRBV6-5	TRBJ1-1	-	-	TGTGCCAGCACCTGGGGGCCCTCGGGTGAAGCTTTCTTT	CASTWGPSGEAFF
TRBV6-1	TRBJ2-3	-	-	TGTGCCAGCAGTGAAACAGGCACAGATACGCAGTATTTT	CASSETGTDTQYF
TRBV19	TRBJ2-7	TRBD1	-	TGTGCCAGTAGTATAGGGACAGGGTTTGCCTACGAGCAGTACTTC	CASSIGTGFAYEQYF
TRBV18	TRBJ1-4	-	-	TGTGCCAGCTCACCATCGGGGTTTAATGAAAAACTGTTTTTT	CASSPSGFNEKLFF
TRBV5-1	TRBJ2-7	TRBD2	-	TGCGCCAGCAGCTCCGGGACTAGCGGGACGTGGGAGCAGTACTTC	CASSSGTSGTWEQYF
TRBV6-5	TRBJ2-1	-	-	TGTGCCAGCAGTTACGAAAACGGGCAGTTCTTC	CASSYENGQFF
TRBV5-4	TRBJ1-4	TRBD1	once	TGTGCCAGCAGCGAAGGACAGGGGATTCTCGATGAAAAACTGTTTTTT	CASSEGQGILDEKLFF
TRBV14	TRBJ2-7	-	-	TGTGCCAGCAGCCAAGGAAACTATTCTCGTTACGAGCAGTACTTC	CASSQGNYSRYEQYF
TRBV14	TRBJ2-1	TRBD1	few	TGTGCCAGCAGCCAGGGACAGGGTTCGACGTGGCAGTTCTTC	CASSQGQGSTWQFF
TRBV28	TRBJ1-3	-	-	TGTGCCAGCAGTTTGAGTTCGTCTGCCGGTCTGGACACCATATATTTT	CASSLSSSAGLDTIYF
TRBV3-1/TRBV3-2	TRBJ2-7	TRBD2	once	TGTGCCAGCAGCCCTCGGGAGGGATTAACCTACGAGCAGTACTTC	CASSPREGLTYEQYF
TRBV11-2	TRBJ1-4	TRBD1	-	TGTGCCAGCAGCTCCTGGACAGGCCTTAATGAAAAACTGTTTTTT	CASSSWTGLNEKLFF